The 19 T cell receptor beta chains presented below share a single source sample, sequenced in a study of T cells in women clearing cervical HPV infection. Assay: immunoSEQ multiplex PCR; the TCRdb copy retains only in-frame clones and omits some. The sample has over 25,000 clones. The sequenced sample consisted of blood buffy coat. These receptors came from a woman aged 18 to 75 with a cervical HPV16 infection that either progressed to CIN3+ or cleared (not recorded which).

Comments on this clone: The CDR3 end falls 3 residues outside the read, so it is completed with the germline J gene. The chain recombines TRBV7-9 with TRBJ1-3; TRBD1 agrees at 7 bases. There are 15 residues in the CDR3. Trimming cost V 3 bases and J 2 bases; bases outside gene matches: 4. Germline V gene sequence: CDR1 SEHNR, CDR2 FQNEAQ (reference sequence). This CDR3 reads CASSFSQGAGNTIYF. CDR3 DNA, as far as it was read: TGTGCCAGCAGCTTCTCGCAGGGGGCTGGAAACACC.

About this clone itself: The sequenced fragment ends 3 residues before the CDR3 boundary, so the rest is inferred from the germline J gene. This chain uses TRBV5-5 with TRBJ1-4; D call uncertain. The CDR3 extends over 14 amino acids. From germline, CDR1 is SGHKS and CDR2 YYEKEE (reference sequence). CDR3 DNA (partial): TGTGCCAGCAGCTCCCTGGTAGGGCAGTCACCA. Its protein product is CASSSLVGQSP. The whole CDR3 protein reads CASSSLVGQSPLFF.

This clone registers medium-sized by frequency. The sequence runs out 3 residues before the end of the CDR3; the remainder is reconstructed from the germline J gene. The chain employs TRBV14 and TRBJ2-4, with D perhaps matching TRBD1 (6 bases). The CDR3 sequence is 16 residues long. Trimming cost V 6 bases and J 1 base, with 16 bases left between them. Germline V gives CDR1 SGHDN, CDR2 FVKESK. CDR3 DNA, as far as it was read: TGTGCCAGCAGTCAAACCACAGGGTTTGCCAAAAACATT. Translated: CASSQTTGFAKNI. The CDR3 reads in full as CASSQTTGFAKNIQYF. The whole variable domain, remainder taken from reference TRBV14 and TRBJ2-4, is EAGVTQFPSHSVIEKGQTVTLRCDPISGHDNLYWYRRVMGKEIKFLLHFVKESKQDESGMPNNRFLAERTGGTYSTLKVQPAELEDSGVYFCASSQTTGFAKNIQYFGAGTRLSVL.

Concerning this clone itself: The observed sequence ends 3 residues before the CDR3 terminus, with the missing tail filled in from the germline J gene. The chain employs TRBV23-1 and TRBJ2-3, with a weak D call TRBD1 (6 bases). TRBV23-1 is marked as an open reading frame, function uncertain. This CDR3 is built from 19 residues. V was cut by 2 bases and J by 1 base, with 22 bases left in between. The CDR3 loop is CASSQNRDNRVQRTDTQYF. The CDR3 bases that were read are TGCGCCAGCAGTCAAAATCGGGACAACAGGGTTCAGCGCACAGATACG.

The sequenced part of the CDR3 DNA is TGTGCCAGCACCGTACAGGGGGGGTATTCCTACGAG. Encoded protein: CASTVQGGYSYE. The entire CDR3 sequence reads CASTVQGGYSYEQYF. This chain links TRBV28 with TRBJ2-7, with D maybe TRBD1 (8 bases). The DNA ends 3 residues before the CDR3 does, and the rest of the CDR3 is filled in from the germline J gene. The CDR3 contains 15 residues. Between the trimmed V and J ends, which lost 7 bases and 1 base, there was a span of 17 bases. CDR1 and CDR2 (germline): MDHEN, SYDVKM.

Concerning this clone itself: The read finishes 3 residues shy of the CDR3 end, and the germline J gene is used to complete it. V is TRBV11-2 and J is TRBJ2-7; D is unresolved. V was trimmed by 2 bases and J by 0 bases, leaving 8 bases between them. Per the germline V gene, CDR1 is SGHAT and CDR2 is FQNNGV. The CDR3 has 14 amino acids. The CDR3 DNA, read in part, is TGTGCCAGCAGCTTATATGCCAGCTCCTACGAG. It translates to CASSLYASSYE. Given in full, the CDR3 is CASSLYASSYEQYF.

To note about this clone: The missing CDR3 end, 3 residues past where the read stops, is filled in from the germline J gene. V usage is TRBV30 and J usage is TRBJ1-3; D gene uncertain. With 1 base removed from V and 1 base from J, the gap between germline ends came to 5 bases. In germline, CDR1 is GTSNPN, CDR2 SVGIG (reference sequence). This CDR3 region has 13 residues. The sequenced CDR3 bases are TGTGCCTGGAGTGCTTATTCTGGAAACACC. It yields the protein CAWSAYSGNT. The CDR3 in its entirety is CAWSAYSGNTIYF.

A word on this clone: The junction departs from germline at one end; a sequencing error may be responsible. The covered CDR3 bases are TGTGCCAGCAGCCCAGGGACAGGGGCAGAGACG. Protein product: CASSPGTGAET. The whole CDR3 reads CASSPGTGAETQYF. The V gene is TRBV7-3, the J gene TRBJ2-3; TRBD1 agrees at 10 bases. Sequencing ends 3 residues short of the CDR3 end; the germline J gene provides the rest. The CDR3 sequence is 14 residues long. CDR1 is SGHTA, CDR2 FQGTGA, per germline. The full variable domain, in which reference TRBV7-3 and TRBJ2-3 provide the parts outside the CDR3, is GAGVSQTPSNKVTEKGKYVELRCDPISGHTALYWYRQSLGQGPEFLIYFQGTGAADDSGLPNDRFFAVRPEGSVSTLKIQRTERGDSAVYLCASSPGTGAETQYFGPGTRLTVL.

This chain's CDR3 is CSARTGGNTEAFF. Incomplete CDR3 DNA: TGCAGTGCTCGGACAGGGGGCAACACTGAA. The chain links TRBV20-1 to TRBJ1-1; 11 bases are shared with TRBD1. The CDR3 extends 3 residues past the end of the read, so its final part is completed from the germline J gene. Trimming at V came to 5 bases and at J to 2 bases, leaving 1 base not matched to a gene. CDR1 DFQATT and CDR2 SNEGSKA come from the germline V gene (reference sequence). The CDR3 covers 13 residues.

On this clone itself: Sequencing ends 3 residues short of the CDR3 end; the germline J gene provides the rest. The chain employs TRBV7-3 and TRBJ2-5; TRBD2 matches at 10 bases. V lost 2 bases and J lost 5; bases outside the gene matches: 5. The CDR3 runs to 15 residues. Germline CDR1 SGHTA, CDR2 FQGTGA. The CDR3 bases that were read are TGTGCCAGCAGCTTACATACTAGCGGGAAGGAGACC. Its translation is CASSLHTSGKET. In full, the CDR3 reads CASSLHTSGKETQYF. The full variable domain, rest sourced from reference TRBV7-3 and TRBJ2-5, is GAGVSQTPSNKVTEKGKYVELRCDPISGHTALYWYRQSLGQGPEFLIYFQGTGAADDSGLPNDRFFAVRPEGSVSTLKIQRTERGDSAVYLCASSLHTSGKETQYFGPGTRLLVL.

CDR3 DNA, as far as it was read: TGTGCCAGTACAACTCTAGCGGGACCTTACAATGAC. It specifies CASTTLAGPYND. The full CDR3 is CASTTLAGPYNDYTF. The J gene is TRBJ1-2, the V gene TRBV19, with TRBD1 as a possible D gene (5 bases). The read terminates 3 residues before the CDR3 end, so the remaining end is supplied by the germline J gene. The CDR3 totals 15 residues. Germline V gene lookup returns CDR1 LNHDA and CDR2 SQIVND (reference sequence).

In regard to this clone: The CDR3 goes on 3 residues after the read ends, and that part is filled in from the germline J gene. The gene calls are TRBV10-1 and TRBJ1-3; D not certain. The CDR3 contains 13 residues. Trimming left V 5 bases short and J 0 bases short, with 5 bases between. Germline CDR1 WNHNN, CDR2 SYGVQD (reference sequence). The CDR3 spells CASSQSSGNTIYF. CDR3 bases read: TGCGCCAGCAGTCAGAGCTCTGGAAACACC.

As for this clone: Coverage ceases 3 residues before the CDR3 finishes, and the germline J gene fills in the end. This chain joins TRBV30 and TRBJ2-3; 8 nucleotides align to TRBD2. CDR3 size: 13 residues. The J segment lost 1 base and the V segment lost 4 bases, leaving 1 base of the junction unmatched. From germline, CDR1 is GTSNPN and CDR2 SVGIG (reference sequence). CDR3 bases read: TGTGCCTGGACGGGAGGGGGCACAGATACG. Residues: CAWTGGGTDT. The whole CDR3 protein reads CAWTGGGTDTQYF.

About this clone: The CDR3 end falls 3 residues outside the read, so it is completed with the germline J gene. The V call is TRBV5-1, the J call TRBJ2-2; D may correspond to TRBD1 or TRBD2 (6 bases each). In germline, CDR1 is SGHRS, CDR2 YFSETQ. The CDR3 extends over 15 amino acids. Trimming took off 3 bases at V and 1 base at J, with 10 bases between the two ends. The part of the CDR3 DNA that was read is TGCGCCAGCAGCTGGGCGGGACAGAACACCGGGGAG. Residues: CASSWAGQNTGE. The whole CDR3 region reads CASSWAGQNTGELFF.

Turning to this clone: The CDR3 goes on 3 residues after the read ends, and that part is filled in from the germline J gene. This chain joins TRBV5-1 and TRBJ2-6; TRBD1 is a possible D gene (6 bases). Trimming pared 3 bases from V and 1 base from J, leaving 8 bases between. Germline values: CDR1 SGHRS, CDR2 YFSETQ. CDR3 length: 15 residues. Here the CDR3 reads CASSSTGSGANVLTF. Partial CDR3 DNA: TGCGCCAGCAGCTCAACAGGGTCTGGGGCCAACGTC.

Concerning this clone: One junction end disagrees with the germline gene, perhaps due to a read error. The sequenced fragment ends 3 residues before the CDR3 boundary, so the rest is inferred from the germline J gene. The genes are TRBV7-3 and TRBJ1-6; weak D call: TRBD1 (6 bases). CDR1 and CDR2 from the germline V gene are SGHTA and FQGTGA. This CDR3 spans 15 amino acids. The CDR3 protein is CASNLPGTPDSPLHF. CDR3 DNA (partial): TGTGCCAGCAACTTACCGGGGACACCTGATTCACCC.

Of note for this clone: The missing CDR3 end, 3 residues past where the read stops, is filled in from the germline J gene. This chain connects TRBV20-1 to TRBJ1-2, with D possibly TRBD1 on 5 matching bases. The germline gives CDR1 DFQATT, CDR2 SNEGSKA (reference sequence). The CDR3 spans 15 residues. V gave up 0 bases and J gave up 4 bases, with 15 bases separating them. CDR3 DNA (partial): TGCAGTGCTAGAGATCTGGGCAGGGCTGGCTATGGC. Its translation: CSARDLGRAGYG. Given in full, the CDR3 is CSARDLGRAGYGYTF.

To note about this clone: The read finishes 3 residues shy of the CDR3 end, and the germline J gene is used to complete it. The chain links TRBV7-3 to TRBJ1-5; D might be TRBD1 (6 bases). The CDR3 sequence is 15 residues long. Germline CDR1 and CDR2: SGHTA and FQGTGA. Trimming shortened V by 4 bases and J by 4 bases, and 14 bases separated the two germline ends. CDR3 region: CASSSHIQGNQPQHF. Incomplete CDR3 DNA: TGTGCCAGCAGCTCGCATATACAGGGTAATCAGCCC.

Comment on this clone: Read data end 3 residues before the CDR3 end; the end is taken from the germline J gene. The V and J genes are TRBV18 and TRBJ1-5; D ambiguous. The CDR3 consists of 15 residues. V was trimmed by 2 bases and J by 7 bases, leaving 15 bases between them. From germline, CDR1 is KGHSH and CDR2 LQKENI. The sequenced CDR3 bases are TGTGCCAGCTCACCAAGGGCGCCCCCAGACCAGCCC. Its translation is CASSPRAPPDQP. Given in full, the CDR3 is CASSPRAPPDQPQHF.